This T cell receptor beta chain was captured by sequencing in a study of shared clonotypes between healthy human individuals. This CDR3 has 16 amino acids. Study-wide findings and caveats: Among non-shared clonotypes, generation probabilities were lower than among those shared by all four donors.

To note about this clone: Antigen specificity is unknown.

Study processing details: ImmunoSEQ junction-only sequences lacked quality scores, so their filtering differed. The repertoire was sequenced with immunoSEQ multiplex PCR; TCRdb's copy has only in-frame clones and lacks some. V and J calls and clone size are as listed in that table; D and trimming were resolved from the DNA. The repertoire holds about 1,500,000 clones, with approximately 97% as singletons. Caucasian adults living in Nashville, Tennessee, provided all samples. Investigators divided CD4+ cells into CD45RA+ naive and CD45RA-negative memory subsets. Input material: naive CD4+ T cells sorted from blood. Subset indicated: CD45RA+ positively selected. The sequence came from a man in his thirties or forties in good health. The gene calls are TRBV21-1 and TRBJ2-7; the D call TRBD1 from the table was never checked on the DNA. TRBV21-1 is deemed a pseudogene. CDR3 in amino acids: CASSTLRGDKSYEQYF. The DNA of the CDR3 is TGTGCCAGCAGCACCCTCAGAGGGGACAAATCCTACGAGCAGTACTTC.